Below are 3 T cell receptor beta chains sequenced from a single sample in a study of T cell responses to AZD1222 COVID-19 vaccine. Generated by immunoSEQ multiplex PCR, the TCRdb table keeps only in-frame clones and is missing some. The sample records 95,000 to 100,000 clones, around 84% being singletons. Specimen: peripheral blood, collected 28 days after the second AZD1222 dose. These receptors all stem from an adult who received the AZD1222 COVID-19 vaccine.

V and J are TRBV5-1 and TRBJ2-3; 11 positions agree with TRBD2. This CDR3 is 15 amino acids long. The germline gives CDR1 SGHRS, CDR2 YFSETQ. Trimming at V came to 4 bases and at J to 5 bases, leaving 6 bases not matched to a gene. The CDR3 nucleotides are TGCGCCAGCAGCCGGACCGGGACTAGCGGAGATACGCAGTATTTT. This gives the protein CASSRTGTSGDTQYF. Full variable domain (rest looked up from reference TRBV5-1 and TRBJ2-3): KAGVTQTPRYLIKTRGQQVTLSCSPISGHRSVSWYQQTPGQGLQFLFEYFSETQRNKGNFPGRFSGRQFSNSRSEMNVSTLELGDSALYLCASSRTGTSGDTQYFGPGTRLTVL.

The chain is built from TRBV4-1 and TRBJ2-5, with a tentative D call TRBD1 (6 bases). Germline V gene sequence: CDR1 MGHRA, CDR2 YSYEKL. CDR3 size: 14 residues. V was shortened by 4 bases and J by 1 base, with 10 bases between the two germline ends. CDR3 sequence reads: CASSPDRAQETQYF. The CDR3 DNA is TGCGCCAGCAGCCCGGACAGAGCCCAAGAGACCCAGTACTTC.

In this sample, this clone turned up a few times. V and J are TRBV2 and TRBJ2-5, with D unclear. CDR3 length: 16 amino acids. Trimming took off 5 bases at V and 2 bases at J, with 18 bases between the two ends. The germline V gene encodes CDR1 SNHLY and CDR2 FYNNEI. The CDR3: CASSFSRNGYQETQYF. CDR3 DNA sequence: TGTGCCAGCAGTTTCAGCAGGAACGGATATCAAGAGACCCAGTACTTC.